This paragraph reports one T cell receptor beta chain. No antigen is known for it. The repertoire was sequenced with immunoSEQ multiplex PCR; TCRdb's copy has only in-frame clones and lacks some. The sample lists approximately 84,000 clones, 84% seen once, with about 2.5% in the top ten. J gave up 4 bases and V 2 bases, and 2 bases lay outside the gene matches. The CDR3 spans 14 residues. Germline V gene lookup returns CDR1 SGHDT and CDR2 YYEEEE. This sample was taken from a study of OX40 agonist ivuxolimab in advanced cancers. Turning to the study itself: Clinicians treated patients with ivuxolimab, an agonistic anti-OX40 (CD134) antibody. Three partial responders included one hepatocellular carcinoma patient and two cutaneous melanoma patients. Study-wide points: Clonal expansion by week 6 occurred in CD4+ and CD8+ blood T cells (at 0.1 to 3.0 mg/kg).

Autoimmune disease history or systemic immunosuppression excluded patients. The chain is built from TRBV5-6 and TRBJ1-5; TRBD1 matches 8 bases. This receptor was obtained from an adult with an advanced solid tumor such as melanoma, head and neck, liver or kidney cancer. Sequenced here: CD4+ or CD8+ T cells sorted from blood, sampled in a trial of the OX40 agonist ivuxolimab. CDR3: CASSFQGANQPQHF. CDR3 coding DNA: TGTGCCAGCAGCTTCCAGGGGGCTAATCAGCCCCAGCATTTT.